These 27 T cell receptor beta chains were all obtained from the same sample, sequenced in a study of blood T cell repertoires in COVID-19. Repertoires were generated with immunoSEQ multiplex PCR, while TCRdb's copy carries only in-frame clones and drops some. The sample records hundreds of thousands of clones, 86% being singletons. The sequenced sample consisted of peripheral blood. The origin of the receptors is a woman aged 55 to 70 with COVID-19, enrolled during active disease.

The chain recombines TRBV11-3 with TRBJ2-7; perhaps TRBD1 as D (6 bases). The ends were cut back, 0 bases at V and 0 bases at J, with 9 bases in the middle. This CDR3 contains 15 residues. The germline gives CDR1 SGHNT, CDR2 YENEEA. CDR3 in amino acids: CASSLDQGTSYEQYF. The CDR3 coding sequence is TGTGCCAGCAGCTTAGATCAGGGGACCTCCTACGAGCAGTACTTC. The whole variable domain, filled in from reference TRBV11-3 and TRBJ2-7, reads EAGVVQSPRYKIIEKKQPVAFWCNPISGHNTLYWYLQNLGQGPELLIRYENEEAVDDSQLPKDRFSAERLKGVDSTLKIQPAELGDSAVYLCASSLDQGTSYEQYFGPGTRLTVT.

This chain links TRBV6-4 with TRBJ2-1, with a tentative D call TRBD2 (7 bases). Trimming left V 2 bases short and J 4 bases short, with 15 bases between. Germline CDR1 and CDR2: MRHNA and SNTAGT. The CDR3 sequence is 16 residues long. The CDR3 loop is CASSDIGGERYNEQFF. DNA for the CDR3: TGTGCCAGCAGTGACATAGGGGGGGAGAGATACAATGAGCAGTTCTTC.

A word on this clone: The sample has other DNA sequences that encode this CDR3 too. The rearrangement joins TRBV19 to TRBJ1-2, with 11 bases lining up with TRBD1. Germline CDR1 is LNHDA and CDR2 is SQIVND (reference sequence). The CDR3 extends over 14 amino acids. J gave up 2 bases and V 8 bases, and 4 bases lay outside the gene matches. The CDR3 loop reads CASSRDRGNYGYTF. The CDR3 DNA is TGTGCCAGTTCTCGGGACAGGGGGAACTATGGCTACACCTTC.

This clone has only one observation. This sequence joins TRBV6-1 and TRBJ1-5; TRBD1 matches 7 bases. The V segment lost 2 bases and the J segment 7 bases; nucleotides outside the gene matches: 8. There are 15 residues in the CDR3. Germline V gene lookup returns CDR1 MNHNS and CDR2 SASEGT. The CDR3 is CASSEIGTGVQPQHF. CDR3 coding DNA: TGTGCCAGCAGTGAAATCGGTACAGGGGTCCAGCCCCAGCATTTT.

The J gene is TRBJ2-5, the V gene TRBV29-1, with a possible D match to TRBD1 (6 bases). Per the germline V gene, CDR1 is SQVTM and CDR2 is ANQGSEA. The CDR3 has 13 amino acids. V dropped 3 bases and J dropped 4 bases, with 12 bases sitting between them. In DNA form, the CDR3 reads TGCAGCGTTGAGACAGGCCAGCGAGAGACCCAGTACTTC. Protein sequence: CSVETGQRETQYF.

The chain joins TRBV6-6 to TRBJ2-1; D is possibly TRBD1 (6 bases). Deletions cut 2 bases from V and 6 bases from J, with 14 bases between. The CDR3 covers 15 residues. CDR1 and CDR2 from the germline V gene are MNHNY and SVGAGI (reference sequence). The CDR3 DNA reads as TGTGCCAGCAGTTACCCCCCACAACAGGGCAATGAGCAGTTCTTC. Translating it yields CASSYPPQQGNEQFF.

The chain is built from TRBV6-6 and TRBJ1-2; D call uncertain. The germline CDR1 and CDR2 sequences are MNHNY and SVGAGI (reference sequence). The CDR3 contains 12 residues. V lost 10 bases to trimming and J lost 4 bases, with 13 bases between them. The CDR3: CAILGSPYGYTF. The CDR3 DNA is TGTGCCATCCTAGGATCCCCCTATGGCTACACCTTC.

Written as DNA, the CDR3 is TGTGCCAGCAGCTTAAGAGTAGGGGCACGGGAAAAACTGTTTTTT. It is translated as CASSLRVGAREKLFF. The chain has TRBV9 and TRBJ1-4; TRBD1 might be the D (5 bases). This CDR3 has 15 residues. Between the trimmed V and J ends, which lost 4 bases and 8 bases, there was a span of 18 bases. Germline V lookup: CDR1 SGDLS, CDR2 YYNGEE.

The gene calls are TRBV24-1 and TRBJ1-2; TRBD1 is a possible D gene (6 bases). The CDR3 sequence is 13 residues long. Trimming took 6 bases from V and 4 from J, leaving 11 bases between them. In germline, CDR1 is KGHDR, CDR2 SFDVKD. The CDR3 sequence: CATSPGESYGYTF. The DNA of the CDR3 is TGTGCCACCAGTCCAGGGGAAAGCTATGGCTACACCTTC.

The gene calls are TRBV19 and TRBJ2-1; 7 bases align to TRBD1. J lost 5 bases, V lost 5 bases, and 9 bases had no gene match. Germline lookup yields CDR1 LNHDA and CDR2 SQIVND (reference sequence). The CDR3 has 15 residues. This CDR3 is CASSRRGYAHNEQFF. DNA of the CDR3: TGTGCCAGTAGTCGCAGGGGGTACGCACACAATGAGCAGTTCTTC.

This chain joins TRBV5-1 and TRBJ2-7; 9 nucleotides match TRBD1. The CDR3 is 15 residues long. The trim removed 4 bases at V and 3 bases at J, leaving 8 bases unmatched. The germline V gene encodes CDR1 SGHRS and CDR2 YFSETQ. The CDR3 DNA reads as TGCGCCAGCAGCCCGACAGGGGGGGCCGGCTACGAGCAGTACTTC. It translates to CASSPTGGAGYEQYF.

The chain couples TRBV10-3 to TRBJ1-2; D is possibly TRBD1 (6 bases). CDR3 size: 13 residues. Germline values: CDR1 ENHRY, CDR2 SYGVKD. Trimming shortened V by 4 bases and J by 4 bases, and 10 bases separated the two germline ends. This CDR3 reads CAISGGLGYGYTF. The CDR3 nucleotides read TGTGCCATCAGTGGGGGGCTTGGCTATGGCTACACCTTC.

J is TRBJ2-1 and V is TRBV11-3; D may be TRBD1 (5 bases). The CDR3 has 13 amino acids. Germline lookup yields CDR1 SGHNT and CDR2 YENEEA. V dropped 5 bases and J dropped 3 bases, with 8 bases sitting between them. Here the CDR3 reads CASSPQGYNEQFF. CDR3 coding DNA: TGTGCCAGCAGCCCCCAGGGCTACAATGAGCAGTTCTTC.

The chain is built from TRBV5-1 and TRBJ2-7, with 9 positions matching TRBD1. Germline lookup yields CDR1 SGHRS and CDR2 YFSETQ. After removal of 5 bases from V and 5 bases from J, the junction contained 11 bases not matched to a gene. This CDR3 comprises 15 residues. The CDR3 reads CASRRQGQGIDEQYF. The CDR3 DNA reads TGCGCCAGCAGACGTCAGGGACAGGGAATCGACGAGCAGTACTTC.

The chain carries TRBV7-2 and TRBJ1-3, with 12 bases aligning to TRBD1. Germline V lookup: CDR1 SGHTA, CDR2 FQGNSA. Germline trimming cut 0 bases from V and 5 bases from J; bases unmatched to any gene: 2. The CDR3 is 16 amino acids. Written as DNA, the CDR3 is TGTGCCAGCAGCTTAGCCGGGACAGGGGGCCGAAACACCATATATTTT. Protein: CASSLAGTGGRNTIYF.

V usage is TRBV13 and J usage is TRBJ2-7, with D uncertain. V lost 4 bases to trimming and J lost 4 bases, with 14 bases between them. The germline V gene has CDR1 PRHDT and CDR2 FYEKMQ (reference sequence). The CDR3 spans 14 residues. The CDR3 sequence is CASSSVALRYEQYF. The CDR3 DNA follows: TGTGCCAGCAGCTCGGTTGCTCTGCGGTACGAGCAGTACTTC. The whole variable domain, remainder taken from reference TRBV13 and TRBJ2-7, is AAGVIQSPRHLIKEKRETATLKCYPIPRHDTVYWYQQGPGQDPQFLISFYEKMQSDKGSIPDRFSAQQFSDYHSELNMSSLELGDSALYFCASSSVALRYEQYFGPGTRLTVT.

The rearrangement joins TRBV12-5 to TRBJ1-5; TRBD1 matches at 9 bases. In germline, CDR1 is LGHNT, CDR2 FRNRAP. The CDR3 length is 16 residues. The ends lost 2 bases at V and 1 base at J; junction bases unmatched: 3. CDR3 DNA: TGTGCTAGTGGTTTGCTAACAGGGGGCAGCAATCAGCCCCAGCATTTT. Its translation is CASGLLTGGSNQPQHF.

This clone was observed a few times. The chain uses TRBV11-3 and TRBJ1-1; 9 bases map to TRBD1. The CDR3 length is 16 residues. After removal of 0 bases from V and 0 bases from J, the junction contained 2 bases not matched to a gene. The germline gives CDR1 SGHNT, CDR2 YENEEA. This CDR3 is CASSLEGTGMNTEAFF. CDR3 nucleotide sequence: TGTGCCAGCAGCTTAGAGGGGACAGGGATGAACACTGAAGCTTTCTTT.

The chain joins TRBV7-2 to TRBJ2-5; 7 bases map to TRBD1. V was clipped by 5 bases and J by 5 bases; unmatched bases: 5. The length of the CDR3 is 13 residues. The germline V gene has CDR1 SGHTA and CDR2 FQGNSA. In DNA form, the CDR3 reads TGTGCCAGCAGCCGACAGGGTGGCGAGACCCAGTACTTC. This translates into CASSRQGGETQYF.

The gene calls are TRBV5-1 and TRBJ2-4; 9 bases fit TRBD1. Germline V CDR1 and CDR2: SGHRS, YFSETQ. There are 15 residues in the CDR3. With V trimmed by 3 bases and J by 2 bases, 3 bases remained unmatched. CDR3: CASSWDRDPKNIQYF. In DNA form, the CDR3 reads TGCGCCAGCAGCTGGGACAGGGACCCCAAAAACATTCAGTACTTC. Using reference TRBV5-1 and TRBJ2-4 for the parts outside the CDR3, the full variable domain is KAGVTQTPRYLIKTRGQQVTLSCSPISGHRSVSWYQQTPGQGLQFLFEYFSETQRNKGNFPGRFSGRQFSNSRSEMNVSTLELGDSALYLCASSWDRDPKNIQYFGAGTRLSVL.

The chain has TRBV9 and TRBJ2-7; D is unresolved. Germline V CDR1 and CDR2: SGDLS, YYNGEE. V shed 0 bases and J shed 4 bases, with 11 bases lying between them. The CDR3 contains 14 residues. CDR3 DNA: TGTGCCAGCAGCGTAGGAGGAGTTTCGTACGAGCAGTACTTC. Protein: CASSVGGVSYEQYF.

This chain connects TRBV5-1 to TRBJ1-3, with 7 bases aligning to TRBD1. In germline, CDR1 is SGHRS, CDR2 YFSETQ. The CDR3 runs to 15 residues. Unmatched junction bases numbered 3, after V lost 2 bases and J lost 1 base. This CDR3 reads CASSFSGGSGNTIYF. As DNA, the CDR3 is TGCGCCAGCAGCTTTTCAGGGGGATCTGGAAACACCATATATTTT.

This chain connects TRBV5-1 to TRBJ1-3; 7 bases are shared with TRBD1. Per the germline V gene, CDR1 is SGHRS and CDR2 is YFSETQ. The J segment lost 5 bases and the V segment lost 2 bases, leaving 7 bases of the junction unmatched. The CDR3 length is 15 residues. This CDR3 reads CASSFNGDSRNTIYF. The DNA of the CDR3 is TGCGCCAGCAGCTTCAATGGGGACAGCCGAAACACCATATATTTT.

In the case of this clone: Compared with germline, one end of the junction differs, possibly owing to a read error. The V and J genes are TRBV4-2 and TRBJ1-5; no reliable D call. The CDR3 extends over 13 amino acids. CDR1 and CDR2 from the germline V gene are LGHNA and YNFKEQ. CDR3 protein: CASSQEVGGRRNF. CDR3 nucleotide sequence: TGTGCCAGCAGCCAAGAAGTTGGAGGCAGAAGGAATTTT.

The chain uses TRBV29-1 and TRBJ2-1, with 9 bases aligning to TRBD1. This CDR3 region has 11 residues. The V segment lost 6 bases and the J segment 8 bases; nucleotides outside the gene matches: 2. The germline V gene encodes CDR1 SQVTM and CDR2 ANQGSEA. CDR3 DNA sequence: TGCAGCGTGGACAGGGGAGATGAGCAGTTCTTC. Its protein product is CSVDRGDEQFF.

CDR3 loop: CAWSQGLLNTEAFF. The CDR3 region has the DNA TGTGCCTGGAGCCAAGGACTACTTAACACTGAAGCTTTCTTT. The chain employs TRBV30 and TRBJ1-1, with D uncertain. Germline V lookup: CDR1 GTSNPN, CDR2 SVGIG (reference sequence). V shed 3 bases and J shed 2 bases, with 13 bases lying between them. This CDR3 is 14 amino acids long.

The chain links TRBV20-1 to TRBJ2-3, with 7 positions matching TRBD2. Trimming at V came to 6 bases and at J to 5 bases, leaving 2 bases not matched to a gene. Germline V CDR1 and CDR2: DFQATT, SNEGSKA (reference sequence). The CDR3 spans 11 residues. CDR3 in DNA: TGCAGTGCAACGGGGGGAGATACGCAGTATTTT. It specifies CSATGGDTQYF.